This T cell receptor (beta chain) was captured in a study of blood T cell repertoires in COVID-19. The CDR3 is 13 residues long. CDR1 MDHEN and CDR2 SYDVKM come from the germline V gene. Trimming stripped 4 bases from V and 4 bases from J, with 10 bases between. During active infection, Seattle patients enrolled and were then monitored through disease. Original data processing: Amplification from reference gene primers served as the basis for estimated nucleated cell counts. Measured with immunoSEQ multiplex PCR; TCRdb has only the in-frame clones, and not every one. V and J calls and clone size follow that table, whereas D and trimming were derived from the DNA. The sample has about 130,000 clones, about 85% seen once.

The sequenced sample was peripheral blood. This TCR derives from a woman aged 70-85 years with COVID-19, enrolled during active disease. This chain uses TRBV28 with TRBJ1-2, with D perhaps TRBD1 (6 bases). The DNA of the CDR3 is TGTGCCAGCAGTTCCGGACAGAGCTATGGCTACACCTTC. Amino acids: CASSSGQSYGYTF.